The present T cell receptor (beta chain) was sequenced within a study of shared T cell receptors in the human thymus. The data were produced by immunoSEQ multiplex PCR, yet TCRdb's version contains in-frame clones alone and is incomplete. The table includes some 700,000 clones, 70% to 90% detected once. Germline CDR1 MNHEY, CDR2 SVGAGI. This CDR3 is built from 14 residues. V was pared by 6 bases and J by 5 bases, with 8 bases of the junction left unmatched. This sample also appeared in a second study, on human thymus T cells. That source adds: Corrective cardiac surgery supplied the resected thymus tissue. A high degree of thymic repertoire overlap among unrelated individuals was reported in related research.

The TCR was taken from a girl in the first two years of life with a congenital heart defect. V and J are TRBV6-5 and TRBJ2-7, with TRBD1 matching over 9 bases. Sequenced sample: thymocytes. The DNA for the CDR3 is TGTGCCAGCAGCCAGGGACAGGGTTCCCACGAGCAGTACTTC. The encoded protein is CASSQGQGSHEQYF.